The 32 T cell receptor beta chains below all came from one sample that was sequenced in a study of Ad26.COV2.S vaccination and SARS-CoV-2 variants. Only in-frame clones appear in the TCRdb table, and some are missing; sequencing was by immunoSEQ multiplex PCR. Here the sample spans some 330,000 clones, roughly 90% being singletons. Treatment specified: about 20 received Ad26.COV2.S at low or high dose, single or two shots; roughly five received placebo; per-sample allocation not given. After the first vaccine or placebo injection, samples were drawn on day 63. This sample comprised peripheral blood, obtained in a trial of Ad26.COV2.S vaccine versus placebo. The receptors were sampled from a person aged 18 to 65 who received the Ad26.COV2.S COVID-19 vaccine or a placebo.

This rearrangement joins TRBV7-8 to TRBJ1-4; 7 bases align to TRBD1. The ends lost 5 bases at V and 7 bases at J; junction bases unmatched: 13. The CDR3 runs 16 residues. Germline V gene sequence: CDR1 SGHVS, CDR2 FQNEAQ. The CDR3 here is CASSPDPGQAGEKLFF. CDR3 nucleotides: TGTGCCAGCAGCCCCGATCCAGGACAGGCTGGTGAAAAACTGTTTTTT.

V and J are TRBV12-3 or TRBV12-4 and TRBJ1-1; no clear D. The length of the CDR3 is 11 residues. Trimming cost V 8 bases and J 7 bases, with 11 bases left between them. The CDR3 coding sequence is TGTGCCAGCGCCCGGGCCTTTGAAGCTTTCTTT. Translation gives CASARAFEAFF.

V gene TRBV25-1 combines with J gene TRBJ2-7; 10 bases are a match to TRBD2. The V and J ends lost 2 bases and 3 bases, in that order; junction bases with no gene match: 7. There are 16 residues in the CDR3. CDR1 is MGHDK and CDR2 is SYGVNS in the germline V gene. The CDR3 reads CASSEPSGGVCYEQYV. CDR3 in DNA: TGTGCCAGCAGTGAACCGAGCGGGGGGGTTTGCTACGAGCAGTACGTC.

The chain uses TRBV4-1 and TRBJ1-1; D is uncertain. The CDR3 consists of 19 residues. Trimming took 4 bases from V and 1 from J, leaving 25 bases between them. Germline V gives CDR1 MGHRA, CDR2 YSYEKL. The CDR3 sequence is CASSLTRRTFFLPNTEAFF. DNA for the CDR3: TGCGCCAGCAGCCTAACCCGCCGGACTTTTTTTTTACCGAACACTGAAGCTTTCTTT.

The V call is TRBV6-2 or TRBV6-3, the J call TRBJ1-1, with 8 bases aligning to TRBD1. The trim removed 6 bases at V and 1 base at J, leaving 7 bases unmatched. Looked up from germline, CDR1 is MNHEY and CDR2 is SVGEGT. CDR3 length: 15 residues. The DNA of the CDR3 is TGTGCCAGCAGCCGTACAGGGGGTAAGAACACTGAAGCTTTCTTT. It encodes CASSRTGGKNTEAFF.

This chain uses TRBV7-2 with TRBJ1-2, with 7 bases that match TRBD1. V lost 1 base and J lost 12; bases outside the gene matches: 14. CDR3 length: 15 amino acids. The germline CDR1 and CDR2 sequences are SGHTA and FQGNSA. CDR3 protein: CASSLERGRLGGDTF. CDR3 DNA: TGTGCCAGCAGCTTAGAGAGGGGGCGCTTGGGTGGTGACACCTTC.

This chain uses TRBV12-3 or TRBV12-4 with TRBJ1-6; D unresolved. V was trimmed by 8 bases and J by 7 bases, leaving 12 bases between them. The CDR3 consists of 13 residues. CDR3 region: CASHEGGNSPLHF. The CDR3 bases are TGTGCCAGCCACGAGGGAGGAAATTCACCCCTCCACTTT.

The V and J genes are TRBV9 and TRBJ1-3, with TRBD1 identical over 8 bases. The CDR3 loop spans 13 amino acids. CDR1 and CDR2 from the germline V gene are SGDLS and YYNGEE. J lost 2 bases, V lost 6 bases, and 1 base had no gene match. CDR3 sequence reads: CASKDRAGNTIYF. Written as DNA, the CDR3 is TGTGCCAGCAAGGACAGGGCTGGAAACACCATATATTTT.

The CDR3 coding sequence is TGTGCCAGCAGTTACGCGTCGGGGGGCCCATATGGCTACACCTTC. This sequence encodes CASSYASGGPYGYTF. The chain carries TRBV6-6 and TRBJ1-2, with a tentative D call TRBD1 (6 bases). The CDR3 loop spans 15 amino acids. Between the trimmed V and J ends, which lost 2 bases and 5 bases, there was a span of 15 bases. The germline V gene encodes CDR1 MNHNY and CDR2 SVGAGI (reference sequence).

The V and J genes are TRBV7-9 and TRBJ2-5; 10 bases map to TRBD1. After removal of 6 bases from V and 5 bases from J, the junction contained 6 bases not matched to a gene. The CDR3 contains 14 residues. The V gene's germline CDR1 is SEHNR and CDR2 FQNEAQ (reference sequence). CDR3 region: CASRSTGQGETQYF. The CDR3 coding sequence is TGTGCCAGCAGATCCACGGGACAGGGGGAGACCCAGTACTTC.

The chain joins TRBV28 to TRBJ2-1; D remains unclear. V was shortened by 6 bases and J by 7 bases, with 19 bases between the two germline ends. Germline V lookup: CDR1 MDHEN, CDR2 SYDVKM. The CDR3 loop spans 15 amino acids. This CDR3 reads CASRSWSDKWNEQFF. The CDR3 DNA sequence: TGTGCCAGCAGGTCCTGGTCGGATAAGTGGAATGAGCAGTTCTTC.

The J gene is TRBJ2-2, the V gene TRBV10-1, with 9 positions matching TRBD1. This CDR3 region has 16 residues. J lost 4 bases, V lost 8 bases, and 11 bases had no gene match. Germline assignment: CDR1 WNHNN and CDR2 SYGVQD (reference sequence). The CDR3 DNA reads as TGCGCCAGCGGAGAACAGGGGGCGAGTGGCACCGGGGAGCTGTTTTTT. Translating gives CASGEQGASGTGELFF.

This clone was counted a few times. The chain employs TRBV5-8 and TRBJ2-5, with D tentatively TRBD2 (6 bases). CDR1 SGHTS and CDR2 YDEGEE come from the germline V gene. This CDR3 has 16 amino acids. Trimming shortened V by 2 bases and J by 0 bases, and 14 bases separated the two germline ends. CDR3 amino acids: CASSLSSGLYQETQYF. In DNA form, the CDR3 reads TGTGCCAGCAGCTTATCCAGCGGGCTGTACCAAGAGACCCAGTACTTC. Using reference TRBV5-8 and TRBJ2-5 for the parts outside the CDR3, the full variable domain is EAGVTQSPTHLIKTRGQQATLRCSPISGHTSVYWYQQALGLGLQFLLWYDEGEERNRGNFPPRFSGRQFPNYSSELNVNALELEDSALYLCASSLSSGLYQETQYFGPGTRLLVL.

The chain joins TRBV6-4 to TRBJ2-3; 14 bases are a match to TRBD2. The germline CDR1 and CDR2 sequences are MRHNA and SNTAGT. The CDR3 runs 18 residues. The junction had 7 bases not matched to a gene; V was cut back by 2 bases and J by 3 bases. As DNA, the CDR3 is TGTGCCAGCAGTGACCCGGGACTAGCGGGAGTGATGACAGATACGCAGTATTTT. The encoded protein is CASSDPGLAGVMTDTQYF.

The CDR3 region is CASSDTGVGEQYV. CDR3 coding DNA: TGTGCCAGCAGTGACACAGGGGTCGGGGAGCAGTACGTC. This sequence joins TRBV6-1 and TRBJ2-7; 7 bases are shared with TRBD1. This CDR3 region has 13 residues. The junction had 6 bases not matched to a gene; V was cut back by 3 bases and J by 7 bases. The germline V gene has CDR1 MNHNS and CDR2 SASEGT.

The rearrangement joins TRBV23-1 to TRBJ1-3, with D perhaps matching TRBD1 (6 bases). TRBV23-1 is treated as an ORF (open reading frame) with a function not yet certain. The CDR3 sequence is 16 residues long. V was clipped by 2 bases and J by 2 bases, with 13 bases between them. DNA for the CDR3: TGCGCCAGCAGTCAAAGGTTGCACAGGGCTGGAAACACCATATATTTT. This translates into CASSQRLHRAGNTIYF.

The CDR3, as DNA: TGTGCCAGCAGTTTAGCACTAGCGGGAGGCGGGGAGTTCTTC. Translation gives CASSLALAGGGEFF. This rearrangement joins TRBV27 to TRBJ2-1; 12 positions agree with TRBD2. This CDR3 spans 14 amino acids. Trimming cost V 2 bases and J 14 bases; bases outside gene matches: 7. Germline CDR1 MNHEY, CDR2 SMNVEV (reference sequence).

The chain recombines TRBV10-2 with TRBJ1-1; D is possibly TRBD1 (5 bases). The V and J ends lost 3 bases and 0 bases respectively, with 8 bases between them. This CDR3 is built from 14 residues. The germline V gene encodes CDR1 WSHSY and CDR2 SAAADI. The CDR3: CASSEPGLNTEAFF. CDR3 DNA sequence: TGCGCCAGCAGTGAACCGGGGCTGAACACTGAAGCTTTCTTT.

In this sample, this clone turned up once. In nucleotides, the CDR3 is TGTGCCAGCAGCTGGACAGGGCCATCCGGGGAGCTGTTTTTT. Amino acids: CASSWTGPSGELFF. The chain employs TRBV11-3 and TRBJ2-2, with 8 positions matching TRBD1. The V and J ends lost 4 bases and 6 bases, in that order; junction bases with no gene match: 4. The germline gives CDR1 SGHNT, CDR2 YENEEA. This CDR3 is 14 amino acids long.

The gene calls are TRBV11-2 and TRBJ1-1; tentative D call: TRBD1 (6 bases). The CDR3 sequence is 14 residues long. Germline V gene lookup returns CDR1 SGHAT and CDR2 FQNNGV. V was cut by 5 bases and J by 2 bases, with 12 bases left in between. CDR3 nucleotide sequence: TGTGCCAGCAGCCCGGGGGGCTTTAACACTGAAGCTTTCTTT. It is translated as CASSPGGFNTEAFF.

The gene calls are TRBV10-2 and TRBJ1-3; the D gene is possibly TRBD1 (5 bases). The germline V and J ends were trimmed by 6 bases and 9 bases, with 15 bases remaining between them. This CDR3 region has 13 residues. The germline CDR1 and CDR2 sequences are WSHSY and SAAADI. For the CDR3, the DNA is TGCGCCAGCAGGGACGGGACTTTCGGCACCATATATTTT. It encodes CASRDGTFGTIYF.

The chain combines TRBV3-1 (or the pseudogene TRBV3-2) with TRBJ1-6; unclear D gene. Germline V CDR1 and CDR2: LGHDT, YNNKEL (reference sequence). The CDR3 runs 15 residues. Trimming removed 1 base at V and 6 bases at J, with 10 bases between. CDR3 region: CASSQGRSSNSPLHF. For the CDR3, the DNA is TGTGCCAGCAGCCAAGGGCGGTCATCTAATTCACCCCTCCACTTT.

This clone was seen once. This chain joins TRBV7-9 and TRBJ2-1; D unresolved. The CDR3 has 13 residues. Trimming removed 6 bases at V and 9 bases at J, with 15 bases between. The germline V gene encodes CDR1 SEHNR and CDR2 FQNEAQ (reference sequence). In nucleotides, the CDR3 is TGTGCCAGCAGGTCGGTGGAAGGAAGTGAGCAGTTCTTC. It yields the protein CASRSVEGSEQFF.

This chain uses TRBV27 with TRBJ2-3, with TRBD1 as a possible D gene (5 bases). The CDR3 is 15 residues long. Per the germline V gene, CDR1 is MNHEY and CDR2 is SMNVEV (reference sequence). Trimming pared 5 bases from V and 0 bases from J, leaving 12 bases between. CDR3 residues: CASSHRRASTDTQYF. Here the CDR3 DNA reads TGTGCCAGCAGTCACAGGCGAGCTAGCACAGATACGCAGTATTTT.

The chain combines TRBV9 with TRBJ2-3, with a tentative D call TRBD1 (6 bases). CDR1 is SGDLS and CDR2 is YYNGEE in the germline V gene. This CDR3 comprises 15 residues. Trimming stripped 0 bases from V and 3 bases from J, with 11 bases between. The DNA for the CDR3 is TGTGCCAGCAGCGTAGACAGGGTCAGGACAGATACGCAGTATTTT. It translates to CASSVDRVRTDTQYF.

This chain uses TRBV13 with TRBJ2-3; the D is unclear. The length of the CDR3 is 12 residues. The germline V gene has CDR1 PRHDT and CDR2 FYEKMQ (reference sequence). The V end was cut by 2 bases, the J end by 5 bases, with 5 bases between. CDR3 loop: CASSLPRDTQYF. In DNA, the CDR3 is TGTGCCAGCAGCTTACCTCGAGATACGCAGTATTTT.

The CDR3 coding sequence is TGTGCCTGGAGTGTACTCCTTTTTGGGAAGGAAAAACTGTTTTTT. This sequence encodes CAWSVLLFGKEKLFF. The chain recombines TRBV30 with TRBJ1-4; D is unclear. Germline V gene lookup returns CDR1 GTSNPN and CDR2 SVGIG (reference sequence). There are 15 residues in the CDR3. The ends were cut back, 0 bases at V and 8 bases at J, with 16 bases in the middle.

The rearrangement joins TRBV7-6 to TRBJ2-5; 11 bases fit TRBD2. The CDR3 length is 17 residues. V gave up 6 bases and J gave up 3 bases; unmatched junction bases: 12. Looked up from germline, CDR1 is SGHVS and CDR2 is FNYEAQ. CDR3 amino acids: CASSPRLAGLIKETQYF. DNA of the CDR3: TGTGCCAGCAGTCCACGACTAGCGGGACTCATAAAAGAGACCCAGTACTTC.

The chain combines TRBV12-3 or TRBV12-4 with TRBJ2-7; 8 bases align to TRBD1. The CDR3 spans 11 residues. Trimming cost V 11 bases and J 10 bases; bases outside gene matches: 10. The CDR3 nucleotides are TGTGCCTGCTCGACAGGGGCCCTCCAGTACTTC. Translating gives CACSTGALQYF.

This CDR3 reads CASSSNLGGPYNEQFF. The DNA for the CDR3 is TGTGCCAGCAGTTCCAATTTGGGGGGGCCATACAATGAGCAGTTCTTC. This chain links TRBV6-4 with TRBJ2-1, with D perhaps TRBD2 (7 bases). Germline values: CDR1 MRHNA, CDR2 SNTAGT. The CDR3 has 16 amino acids. The V end lost 5 bases, the J end lost 4 bases, and 18 bases lay between the germline ends.

V is TRBV28 and J is TRBJ2-3; D might be TRBD1 (5 bases). Germline CDR1 reads MDHEN; CDR2 reads SYDVKM. The CDR3 contains 12 residues. Between the trimmed V and J ends, which lost 7 bases and 3 bases, there was a span of 8 bases. In DNA, the CDR3 is TGTGCCAGCACTAGGGGTACAGATACGCAGTATTTT. Residues: CASTRGTDTQYF.

This sequence joins TRBV3-1 (or the pseudogene TRBV3-2) and TRBJ2-3; D is unresolved. Germline V gives CDR1 LGHDT, CDR2 YNNKEL (reference sequence). This CDR3 spans 17 amino acids. The V end was cut by 2 bases, the J end by 7 bases, with 22 bases between. The CDR3 coding sequence is TGTGCCAGCAGCCAACGCGTAGGATATCGCGAATACTATACGCAGTATTTT. Protein sequence: CASSQRVGYREYYTQYF.